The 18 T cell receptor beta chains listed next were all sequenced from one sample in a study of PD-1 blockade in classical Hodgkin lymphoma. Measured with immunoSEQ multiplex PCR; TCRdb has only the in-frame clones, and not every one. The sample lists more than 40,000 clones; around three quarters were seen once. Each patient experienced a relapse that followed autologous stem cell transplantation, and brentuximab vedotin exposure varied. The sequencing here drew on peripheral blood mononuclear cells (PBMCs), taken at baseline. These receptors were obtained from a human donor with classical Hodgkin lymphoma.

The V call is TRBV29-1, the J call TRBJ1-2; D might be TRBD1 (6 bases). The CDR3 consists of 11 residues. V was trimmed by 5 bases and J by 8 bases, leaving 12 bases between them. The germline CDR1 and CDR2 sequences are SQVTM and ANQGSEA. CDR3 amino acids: CSVRGVEGYTF. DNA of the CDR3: TGCAGCGTTAGGGGGGTAGAAGGCTACACCTTC. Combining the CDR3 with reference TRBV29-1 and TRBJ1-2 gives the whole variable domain SAVISQKPSRDICQRGTSLTIQCQVDSQVTMMFWYRQQPGQSLTLIATANQGSEATYESGFVIDKFPISRPNLTFSTLTVSNMSPEDSSIYLCSVRGVEGYTFGSGTRLTVV.

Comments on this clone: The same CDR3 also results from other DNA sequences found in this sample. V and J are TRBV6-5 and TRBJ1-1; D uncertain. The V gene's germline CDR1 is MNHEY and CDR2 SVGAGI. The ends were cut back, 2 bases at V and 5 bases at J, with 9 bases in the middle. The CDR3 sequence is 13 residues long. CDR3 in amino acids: CASSYGQVTEAFF. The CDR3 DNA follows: TGTGCCAGCAGTTACGGGCAGGTAACTGAAGCTTTCTTT.

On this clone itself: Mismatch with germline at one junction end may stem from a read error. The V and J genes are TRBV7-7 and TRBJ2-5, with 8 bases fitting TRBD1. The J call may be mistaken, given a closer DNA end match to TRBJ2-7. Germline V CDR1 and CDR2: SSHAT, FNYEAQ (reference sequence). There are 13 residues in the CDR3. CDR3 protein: CASSLTGAGEQYF. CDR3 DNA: TGTGCTAGCAGCTTGACAGGGGCGGGCGAGCAGTACTTC.

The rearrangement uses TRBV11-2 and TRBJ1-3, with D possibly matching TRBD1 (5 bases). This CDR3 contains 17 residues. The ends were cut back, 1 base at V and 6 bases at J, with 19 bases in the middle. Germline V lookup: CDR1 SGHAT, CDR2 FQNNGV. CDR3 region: CASSLGLGDGPLNTIYF. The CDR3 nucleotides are TGTGCCAGCAGCTTAGGTCTCGGGGACGGACCCCTAAACACCATATATTTT.

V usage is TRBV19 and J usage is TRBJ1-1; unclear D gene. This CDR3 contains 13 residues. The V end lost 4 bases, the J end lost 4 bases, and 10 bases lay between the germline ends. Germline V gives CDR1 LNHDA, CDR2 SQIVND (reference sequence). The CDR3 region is CASSTGRTTEAFF. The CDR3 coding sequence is TGTGCCAGTAGTACCGGACGGACCACTGAAGCTTTCTTT.

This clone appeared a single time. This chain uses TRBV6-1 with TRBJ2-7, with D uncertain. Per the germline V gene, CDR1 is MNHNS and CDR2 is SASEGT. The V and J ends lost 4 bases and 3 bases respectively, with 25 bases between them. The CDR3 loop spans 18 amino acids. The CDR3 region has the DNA TGTGCCAGCAGTGGTCGGAAGACCGAAAGATTTCCTTACTACGAGCAGTACTTC. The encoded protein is CASSGRKTERFPYYEQYF.

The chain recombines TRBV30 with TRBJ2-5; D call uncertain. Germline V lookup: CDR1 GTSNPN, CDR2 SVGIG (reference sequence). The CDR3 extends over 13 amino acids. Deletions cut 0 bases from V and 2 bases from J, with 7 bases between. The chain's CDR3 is CAWSVTYQETQYF. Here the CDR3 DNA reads TGTGCCTGGAGTGTTACCTATCAAGAGACCCAGTACTTC.

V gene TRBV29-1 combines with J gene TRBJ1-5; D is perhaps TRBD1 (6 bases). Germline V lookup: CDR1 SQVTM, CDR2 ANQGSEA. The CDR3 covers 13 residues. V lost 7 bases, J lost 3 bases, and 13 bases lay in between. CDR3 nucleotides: TGCAGCGCTACACAGGGAAACAATCAGCCCCAGCATTTT. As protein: CSATQGNNQPQHF.

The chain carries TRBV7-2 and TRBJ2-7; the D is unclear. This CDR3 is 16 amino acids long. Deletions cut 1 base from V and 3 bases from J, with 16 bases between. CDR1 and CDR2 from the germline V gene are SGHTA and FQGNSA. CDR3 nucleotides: TGTGCCAGCAGCTTAGATTCGGGTAAGGCCTTCTACGAGCAGTACTTC. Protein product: CASSLDSGKAFYEQYF.

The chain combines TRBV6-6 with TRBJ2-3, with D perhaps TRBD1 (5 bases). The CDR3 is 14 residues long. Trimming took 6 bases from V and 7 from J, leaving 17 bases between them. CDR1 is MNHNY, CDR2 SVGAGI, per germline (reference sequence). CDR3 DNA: TGTGCCAGCAGCGGACAAAACGGATCGAATACGCAGTATTTT. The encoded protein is CASSGQNGSNTQYF.

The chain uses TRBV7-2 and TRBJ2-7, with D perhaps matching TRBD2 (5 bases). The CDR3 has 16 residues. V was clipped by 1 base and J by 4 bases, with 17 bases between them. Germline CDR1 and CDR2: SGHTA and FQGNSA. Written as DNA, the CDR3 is TGTGCCAGCAGCTTAGTTGGCGGGTCCCGCGCTTACGAGCAGTACTTC. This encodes CASSLVGGSRAYEQYF.

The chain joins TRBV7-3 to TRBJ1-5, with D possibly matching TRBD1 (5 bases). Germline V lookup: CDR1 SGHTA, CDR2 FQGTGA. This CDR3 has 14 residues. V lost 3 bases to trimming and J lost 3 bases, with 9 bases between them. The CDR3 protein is CASSLGDLNQPQHF. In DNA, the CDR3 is TGTGCCAGCAGCTTGGGGGACCTCAATCAGCCCCAGCATTTT.

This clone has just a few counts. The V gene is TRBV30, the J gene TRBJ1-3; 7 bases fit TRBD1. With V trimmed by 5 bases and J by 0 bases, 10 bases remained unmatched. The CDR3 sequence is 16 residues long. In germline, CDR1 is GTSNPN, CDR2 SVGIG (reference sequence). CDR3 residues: CAWEGARESSGNTIYF. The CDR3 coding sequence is TGTGCCTGGGAGGGGGCCCGTGAGAGCTCTGGAAACACCATATATTTT.

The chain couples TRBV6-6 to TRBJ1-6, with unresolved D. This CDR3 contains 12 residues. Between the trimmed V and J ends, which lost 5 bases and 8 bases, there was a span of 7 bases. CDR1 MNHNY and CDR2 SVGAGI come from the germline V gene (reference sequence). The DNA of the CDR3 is TGTGCCAGCAGTCTAATCGATTCACCCCTCCACTTT. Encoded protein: CASSLIDSPLHF.

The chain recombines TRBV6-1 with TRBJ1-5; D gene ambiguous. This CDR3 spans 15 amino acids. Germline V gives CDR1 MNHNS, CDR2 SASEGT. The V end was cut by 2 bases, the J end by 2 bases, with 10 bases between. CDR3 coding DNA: TGTGCCAGCAGTGAAATGCAGAGTGGCAATCAGCCCCAGCATTTT. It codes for CASSEMQSGNQPQHF.

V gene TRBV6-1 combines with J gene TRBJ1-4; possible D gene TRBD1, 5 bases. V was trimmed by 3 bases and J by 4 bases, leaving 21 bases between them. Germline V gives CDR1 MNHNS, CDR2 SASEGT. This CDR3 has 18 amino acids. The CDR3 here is CASSDPRGRARSNEKLFF. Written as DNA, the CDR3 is TGTGCCAGCAGTGACCCGCGGGGCAGGGCGAGGAGTAATGAAAAACTGTTTTTT.

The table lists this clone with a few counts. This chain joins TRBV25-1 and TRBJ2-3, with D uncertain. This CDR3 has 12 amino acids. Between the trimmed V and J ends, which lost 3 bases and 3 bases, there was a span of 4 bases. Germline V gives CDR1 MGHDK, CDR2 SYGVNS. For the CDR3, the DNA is TGTGCCAGCAGTGAGTTGACAGATACGCAGTATTTT. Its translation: CASSELTDTQYF.

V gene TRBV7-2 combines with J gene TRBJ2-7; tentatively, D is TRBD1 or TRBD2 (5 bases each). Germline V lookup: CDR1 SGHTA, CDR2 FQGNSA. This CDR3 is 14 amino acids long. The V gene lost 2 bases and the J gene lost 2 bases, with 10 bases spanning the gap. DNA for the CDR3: TGTGCCAGCAGCTTATCCGAGGGACCCTACGAGCAGTACTTC. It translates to CASSLSEGPYEQYF.